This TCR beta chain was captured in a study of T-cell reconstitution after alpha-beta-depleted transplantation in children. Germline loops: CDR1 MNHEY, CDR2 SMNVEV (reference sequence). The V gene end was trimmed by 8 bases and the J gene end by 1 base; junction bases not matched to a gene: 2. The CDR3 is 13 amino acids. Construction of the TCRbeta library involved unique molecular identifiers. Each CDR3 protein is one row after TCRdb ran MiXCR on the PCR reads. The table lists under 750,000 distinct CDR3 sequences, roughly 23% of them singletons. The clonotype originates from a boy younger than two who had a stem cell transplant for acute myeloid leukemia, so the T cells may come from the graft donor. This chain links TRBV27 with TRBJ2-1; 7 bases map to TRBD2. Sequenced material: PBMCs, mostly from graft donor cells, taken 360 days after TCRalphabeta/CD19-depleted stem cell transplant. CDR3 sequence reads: CASWRGSYNEQFF. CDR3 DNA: TGTGCCAGCTGGCGGGGGTCCTACAATGAGCAGTTCTTC.